What follows are 9 T cell receptor beta chains derived from one specimen sequenced in a study of T cell repertoires in aging, cancer and after chemotherapy. Peripheral blood genomic DNA, not sorted cells or RNA, was the template. A mixed TRB-A/B primer pool amplified rearranged TRB by multiplex touch-down PCR. TCRdb redid the calling of the multiplex PCR reads with MiXCR, one entry per CDR3 protein. The repertoire consists of about 11,000 distinct CDR3 sequences, with 32% occurring once and the leading ten covering approximately 19%. The sample comprised blood. These TCRs come from a human donor in good health. The donor label of this sample is uncertain.

V and J are TRBV18 and TRBJ1-1; D ambiguous. The CDR3 has 13 amino acids. With 2 bases removed from V and 6 bases from J, the gap between germline ends came to 10 bases. The V gene's germline CDR1 is KGHSH and CDR2 LQKENI. The CDR3 region has the DNA TGTGCCAGCTCACCAGGGATAATCCCTGAAGCTTTCTTT. It is translated as CASSPGIIPEAFF.

The chain joins TRBV19 to TRBJ1-5; D remains unclear. Trimming removed 7 bases at V and 7 bases at J, with 14 bases between. Germline V gene sequence: CDR1 LNHDA, CDR2 SQIVND (reference sequence). There are 13 residues in the CDR3. This CDR3 is CASNSPPGQPQHF. The CDR3 DNA follows: TGTGCCAGTAATTCTCCCCCGGGCCAGCCCCAGCATTTT.

This sequence joins TRBV27 and TRBJ1-2, with 7 bases fitting TRBD1. V lost 2 bases, J lost 2 bases, and 2 bases stayed unmatched. Germline V CDR1 and CDR2: MNHEY, SMNVEV (reference sequence). There are 14 residues in the CDR3. The CDR3 loop is CASSLTGVNYGYTF. The CDR3 DNA is TGTGCCAGCAGTTTAACAGGGGTCAACTATGGCTACACCTTC.

As concerns this clonotype: One junction end does not reproduce the germline sequence, and a read error may be involved. This chain connects TRBV6-2 or TRBV6-3 to TRBJ2-3; no clear D. CDR3 length equals 13 residues. The germline gives CDR1 MNHEY, CDR2 SVGEGT. CDR3 residues: CDSRPLSVDTQYF. CDR3 DNA sequence: TGTGACAGCAGACCTCTCTCCGTAGATACGCAGTATTTT.

The rearrangement joins TRBV15 to TRBJ2-5; 7 nucleotides align to TRBD1. With 1 base clipped from V and 5 bases from J, the junction kept 7 bases outside the gene matches. The CDR3 loop spans 15 amino acids. Germline V gives CDR1 LNHNV, CDR2 YYDKDF (reference sequence). CDR3 nucleotide sequence: TGTGCCACCAGCAGAGTAGGGGGCGCGGTGGAGACCCAGTACTTC. It yields the protein CATSRVGGAVETQYF.

In this sample, this clonotype is medium-sized. The gene calls are TRBV30 and TRBJ2-7; 10 bases line up with TRBD1. The CDR3 covers 14 residues. In germline, CDR1 is GTSNPN, CDR2 SVGIG (reference sequence). V shed 3 bases, J shed 4 bases, and the junction held 6 bases outside the gene matches. The DNA for the CDR3 is TGTGCCTGGAGAAGGGGACAGGGGAATTACGAGCAGTACTTC. Encoded protein: CAWRRGQGNYEQYF.

The sample holds a few counts of this clonotype. The rearrangement joins TRBV11-2 to TRBJ1-6, with no clear D. There are 11 residues in the CDR3. Per germline, CDR1 SGHAT and CDR2 FQNNGV. Trimming took 3 bases from V and 7 from J, leaving 1 base between them. The CDR3: CASSFNSPLHF. CDR3 nucleotides: TGTGCCAGCAGCTTCAATTCACCCCTCCACTTT.

The chain has TRBV20-1 and TRBJ2-5; possible D gene TRBD2, 5 bases. V lost 6 bases and J lost 1, with 12 bases in between. The V gene's germline CDR1 is DFQATT and CDR2 SNEGSKA (reference sequence). This CDR3 region has 13 residues. This CDR3 reads CSAPLAPQETQYF. The CDR3 bases are TGCAGTGCGCCTTTAGCGCCCCAAGAGACCCAGTACTTC.

J is TRBJ2-4 and V is TRBV30; no firm D call. CDR3 size: 14 residues. Germline CDR1 reads GTSNPN; CDR2 reads SVGIG (reference sequence). Trimming left V 2 bases short and J 1 base short, with 9 bases between. The CDR3 reads CAWSYRFAKNIQYF. As DNA, the CDR3 is TGTGCCTGGAGTTATAGGTTCGCCAAAAACATTCAGTACTTC.